A single sample gave rise to the 5 T cell receptor beta chains below, sequenced in a study of blood T cell repertoires in COVID-19. The repertoire was sequenced with immunoSEQ multiplex PCR; TCRdb's copy has only in-frame clones and lacks some. The sample has approximately 210,000 clones, over 75% seen once. The sequencing input was peripheral blood. The receptors come from a human donor in a cohort sampled during active COVID-19.

The chain carries TRBV7-9 and TRBJ1-1; TRBD1 matches at 7 bases. V dropped 3 bases and J dropped 3; count of bases not matched to a gene: 4. Per the germline V gene, CDR1 is SEHNR and CDR2 is FQNEAQ (reference sequence). CDR3 length: 14 amino acids. The CDR3 spells CASSLDRWDTEAFF. For the CDR3, the DNA is TGTGCCAGCAGCTTGGACAGGTGGGACACTGAAGCTTTCTTT.

The V and J genes are TRBV7-2 and TRBJ1-1, with a possible D match to TRBD1 (5 bases). V lost 4 bases to trimming and J lost 3 bases, with 12 bases between them. Looked up from germline, CDR1 is SGHTA and CDR2 is FQGNSA. This CDR3 is 14 amino acids long. The CDR3 nucleotides read TGTGCCAGCAGCTCCGCCTCAGGGTACACTGAAGCTTTCTTT. Protein sequence: CASSSASGYTEAFF.

This chain links TRBV5-1 with TRBJ2-7, with 9 bases matching TRBD1. The length of the CDR3 is 15 residues. Germline loops: CDR1 SGHRS, CDR2 YFSETQ. The V segment lost 3 bases and the J segment 4 bases; nucleotides outside the gene matches: 8. DNA of the CDR3: TGCGCCAGCAGCTCTCCCGGGACAGGGAGGTACGAGCAGTACTTC. It translates to CASSSPGTGRYEQYF.

This CDR3 is CASSSPGQYNTEAFF. DNA of the CDR3: TGTGCCAGCAGCTCACCGGGACAGTATAACACTGAAGCTTTCTTT. The chain carries TRBV28 and TRBJ1-1; 7 bases fit TRBD1. The CDR3 covers 15 residues. The V segment lost 6 bases and the J segment 2 bases; nucleotides outside the gene matches: 9. Per germline, CDR1 MDHEN and CDR2 SYDVKM.

This chain uses TRBV6-5 with TRBJ2-7, with 8 bases identical to TRBD1. The J segment lost 1 base and the V segment lost 6 bases, leaving 8 bases of the junction unmatched. The germline V gene encodes CDR1 MNHEY and CDR2 SVGAGI. The CDR3 is 15 residues long. The chain's CDR3 is CASSPPGTGSYEQYF. The CDR3 coding sequence is TGTGCCAGCAGCCCCCCCGGGACAGGTTCCTACGAGCAGTACTTC.